The clone carrying this T cell receptor beta chain has only a few counts. Its antigen is unknown. Pooling of second doses given at about 4 or about 12 weeks was done. The V end lost 2 bases, the J end lost 2 bases, and 15 bases lay between the germline ends. Germline V lookup: CDR1 LNHNV, CDR2 YYDKDF (reference sequence). The CDR3 runs to 16 residues. Measured with immunoSEQ multiplex PCR; TCRdb has only the in-frame clones, and not every one. The sample carries roughly 100,000 clones, around 90% recorded once. This sample was included in a study of T cell responses to AZD1222 COVID-19 vaccine. Regarding the study as a whole: White British donors predominated, females outnumbered males, and clonal diversity was possibly underestimated. Two doses of AZD1222 preceded a rise in Spike-specific TCR breadth and depth. Across spike, vaccine-associated CD4 TCRs were found, dominant at 160-218 and 743-854.

The specimen was peripheral blood, collected 28 days after the second AZD1222 dose. This sequence joins TRBV15 and TRBJ1-2; D not resolved. This sequence was found in an adult who received the AZD1222 COVID-19 vaccine. The CDR3, as DNA: TGTGCCACCAGCAGACCCCCGGCGGGTCCAAACTATGGCTACACCTTC. It yields the protein CATSRPPAGPNYGYTF.